This T cell receptor (beta chain) was captured in a study of shared clonotypes between healthy human individuals (TCRdb year 2020). Notes on the research overall: A couple of women and a few men aged 18 to 49 years were included in the cohort. Per donor, three plates each were used for CD4 naive and CD4 memory, two for CD8 naive, and one for CD8 memory. The study deeply sequenced blood TCR repertoires of five healthy adults to estimate repertoire size and the extent of clonotype sharing between individuals. Libraries were prepared and TCR repertoires were sequenced by different laboratories using diverse techniques, in order to increase sequencing depth and limit assay-specific biases. Each donor's leukapheresis produced roughly between roughly 0.85 and 9 billion PBMCs. Summary of the overall study and its limitations: Higher generation probabilities were observed for clonotypes shared by all four sorted-subset donors than for non-shared clonotypes. The genetic and exposure-history diversity represented was limited by the small number of donors. Based on pairwise subsampling, the degree of clonotype sharing among donors was expected to be affected by sequencing depth. When several donors were compared, the shared fraction of clonotypes was 5% to 6.5% for naive CD4, roughly 3.4% for naive CD8, 2% to 2.5% for memory CD4, and 0.3% to 0.5% for memory CD8. Even with the large sequencing depth, rarefaction of the sorted-subset datasets indicated that sequencing was incomplete. Estimated clonotype richness was generally larger for naive than for memory subsets. Sampling was restricted to blood, and TCR repertoires in tissue are likely to differ from TCR repertoires in blood.

TCR CDR3 regions were amplified from genomic DNA by multiplex PCR using the deep immunoSEQ assay. Extracted genomic DNA from each cell subset was spread evenly across all wells of several immunoSEQ 96-well plates, with each plate serving as a replicate. For sorted subsets, about 200 ng genomic DNA, equal to tens of thousands of T cell genomes, was loaded into each replicate PCR. The purified libraries were quantified using a Qubit 3.0 fluorometer, sized with a Bioanalyzer 2100, and then quantified again using the KAPA Library Quantification kit. Every immunoSEQ 96-well plate was sequenced on a separate single-read 150-cycle Illumina NextSeq 550 flow cell. The original pipeline was this. The immunoSEQ output contained only junctional sequences without quality scores, so filtering could not match that applied to full-length reads. To assign V/J genes and CDR3, sequences were annotated using PyIR, a Python wrapper for IgBLAST v1.9, with IMGT germline references. Reads with weak V/J assignments (E-value above 1e-6), missing CDR3, stop codons, out-of-frame junctions, or ambiguous translated residues were removed. V3J clonotypes were defined by identical inferred V gene, J gene, and CDR3 amino acid sequence. To compute the percentage overlap between repertoires, the number of shared unique clonotypes was divided by the size of the smaller repertoire. RTK rarefaction, the Chao1 estimator, and Recon v2.1 estimates of unobserved clonotypes were used to assess repertoire richness. Generation probabilities for all TCRbeta clonotypes obtained by the gDNA method from a few donors were computed using OLGA. What TCRdb holds here is the immuneACCESS table cut down to in-frame rearrangements. Part of the clones is not present; checked against another copy, under half of the missing clones reflect an unresolved V gene, and the others are unexplained. V, J and clone size are taken as reported in that table, and D and trimming were inferred from the DNA itself. Across this sample there are around 1,900,000 clones, with about 93% seen only once. The ten most abundant clones make up more than 1.5% of the sample.

This clone was observed once. Its cognate antigen has yet to be identified. Per-base qualities were not stored, and no clone one base away is much larger. For the CD8 naive samples, CD45RO-negative cells were positively selected for CCR7, yielding a CD45RA+CCR7+ population from which TemRA cells were excluded. The donors were healthy, HIV-negative adults with no recently reported acute infections or vaccinations. All donors were Caucasian adults living in Nashville, Tennessee, USA. After blood collection by leukapheresis, PBMCs were isolated using Ficoll-Histopaque density gradient centrifugation and then cryopreserved in the vapor phase of liquid nitrogen. Analytical flow cytometry was used to check the purity and quantity of every magnetically sorted T cell population. From each sorted fraction, genomic DNA was isolated and quantified by UV absorbance on a Nanodrop 2000c. The germline V gene encodes CDR1 MNHEY and CDR2 SVGAGI. The CDR3 starts with the cysteine, ends with the phenylalanine, and has 15 residues. The only DNA kept is the CDR3, 45 bases in frame from the first base. Unmatched junction bases come to 10, with V trimmed by 2 bases and J by 11 bases.

The origin of this receptor is a man aged 18 to 35 in good health. Some clones in this sample may be carry-over from other donors' samples. The rearranged segments are TRBV6-5 and TRBJ1-1; 11 bases in the middle match TRBD1. Input material: naive CD8+ T cells from PBMCs. The sample's cell subset or site label, decoded: CD45RA+CCR7+. The DNA sequence is TGTGCCAGCAGTTACGGGACAGGGGGATCCCTTGATGCTTTCTTT. Its protein reads: CASSYGTGGSLDAFF.